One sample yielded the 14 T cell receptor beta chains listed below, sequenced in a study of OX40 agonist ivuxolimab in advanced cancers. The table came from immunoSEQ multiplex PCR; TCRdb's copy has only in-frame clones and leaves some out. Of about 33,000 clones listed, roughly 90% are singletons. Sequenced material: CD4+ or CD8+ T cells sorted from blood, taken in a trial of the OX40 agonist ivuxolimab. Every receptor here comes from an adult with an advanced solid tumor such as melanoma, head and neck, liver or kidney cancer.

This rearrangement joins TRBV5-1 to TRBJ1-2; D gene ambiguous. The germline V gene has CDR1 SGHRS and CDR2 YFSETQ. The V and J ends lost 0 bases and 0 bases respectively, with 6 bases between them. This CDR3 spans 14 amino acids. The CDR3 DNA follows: TGCGCCAGCAGCTTGGGAGGTTCTAACTATGGCTACACCTTC. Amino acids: CASSLGGSNYGYTF.

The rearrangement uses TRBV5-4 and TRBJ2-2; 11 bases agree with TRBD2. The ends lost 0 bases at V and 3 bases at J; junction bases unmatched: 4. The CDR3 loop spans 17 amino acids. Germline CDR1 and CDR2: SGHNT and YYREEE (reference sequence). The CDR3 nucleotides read TGTGCCAGCAGCTTGGGGACTAGCGGGTCGTACACCGGGGAGCTGTTTTTT. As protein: CASSLGTSGSYTGELFF.

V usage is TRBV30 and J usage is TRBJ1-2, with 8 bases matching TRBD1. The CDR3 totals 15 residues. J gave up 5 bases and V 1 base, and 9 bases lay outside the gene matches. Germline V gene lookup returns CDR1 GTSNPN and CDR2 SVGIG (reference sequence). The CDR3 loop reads CAWSALGRGPYGYTF. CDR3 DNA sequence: TGTGCCTGGAGTGCTTTGGGCAGGGGGCCGTATGGCTACACCTTC.

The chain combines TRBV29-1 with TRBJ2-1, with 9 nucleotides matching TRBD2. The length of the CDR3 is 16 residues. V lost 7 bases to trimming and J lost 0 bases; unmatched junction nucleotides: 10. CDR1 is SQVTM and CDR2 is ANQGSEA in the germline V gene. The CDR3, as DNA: TGCAGCGCGCAAACTAGCGGGCTGAGCTCCTACAATGAGCAGTTCTTC. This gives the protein CSAQTSGLSSYNEQFF.

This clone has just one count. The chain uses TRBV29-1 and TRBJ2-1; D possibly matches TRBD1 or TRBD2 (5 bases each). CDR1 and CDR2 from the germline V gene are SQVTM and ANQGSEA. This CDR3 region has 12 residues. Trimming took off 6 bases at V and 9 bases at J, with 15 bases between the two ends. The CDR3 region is CSVGQMRGEQFF. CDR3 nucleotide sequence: TGCAGCGTAGGTCAAATGAGGGGTGAGCAGTTCTTC.

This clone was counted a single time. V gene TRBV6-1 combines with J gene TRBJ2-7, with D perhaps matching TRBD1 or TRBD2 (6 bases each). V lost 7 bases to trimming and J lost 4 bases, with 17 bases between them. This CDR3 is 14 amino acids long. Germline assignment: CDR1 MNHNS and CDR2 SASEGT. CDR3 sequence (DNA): TGTGCCAGCACCCGGAACACAGGGAGGTACGAGCAGTACTTC. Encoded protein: CASTRNTGRYEQYF.

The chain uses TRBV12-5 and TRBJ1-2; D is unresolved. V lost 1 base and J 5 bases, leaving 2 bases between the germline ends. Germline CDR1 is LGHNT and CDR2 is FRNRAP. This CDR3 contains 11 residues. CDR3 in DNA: TGTGCTAGTGGTTTGGCTTATGGCTACACCTTC. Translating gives CASGLAYGYTF.

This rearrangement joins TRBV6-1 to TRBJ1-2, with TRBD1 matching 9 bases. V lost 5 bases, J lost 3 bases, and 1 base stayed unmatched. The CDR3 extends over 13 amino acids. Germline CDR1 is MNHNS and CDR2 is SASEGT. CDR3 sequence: CASSRQGDYGYTF. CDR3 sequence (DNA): TGTGCCAGCAGTAGACAGGGGGACTATGGCTACACCTTC.

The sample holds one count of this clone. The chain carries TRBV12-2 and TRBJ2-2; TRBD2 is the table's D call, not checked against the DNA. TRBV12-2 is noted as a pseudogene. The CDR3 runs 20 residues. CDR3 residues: CASRLGGGLAGEENTGELFF. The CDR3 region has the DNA TGTGCAAGTCGCTTAGGGGGAGGGCTAGCGGGAGAAGAGAACACCGGGGAGCTGTTTTTT.

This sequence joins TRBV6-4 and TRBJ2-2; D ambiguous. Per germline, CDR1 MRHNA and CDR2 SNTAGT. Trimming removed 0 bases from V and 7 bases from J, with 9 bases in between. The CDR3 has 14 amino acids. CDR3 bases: TGTGCCAGCAGTGACTCGAATTACGGCGGGGAGCTGTTTTTT. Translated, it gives CASSDSNYGGELFF.

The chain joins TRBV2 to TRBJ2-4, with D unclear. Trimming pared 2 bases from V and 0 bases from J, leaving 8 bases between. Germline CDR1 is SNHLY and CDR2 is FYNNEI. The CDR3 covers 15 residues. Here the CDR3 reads CASSERGVAKNIQYF. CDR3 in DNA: TGTGCCAGCAGTGAACGAGGAGTAGCCAAAAACATTCAGTACTTC.

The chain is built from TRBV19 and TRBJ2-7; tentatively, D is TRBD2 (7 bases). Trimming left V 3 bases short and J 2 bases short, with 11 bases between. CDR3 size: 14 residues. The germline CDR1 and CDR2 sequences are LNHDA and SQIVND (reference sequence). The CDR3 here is CASSMRGGPYEQYF. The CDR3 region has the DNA TGTGCCAGTAGTATGAGGGGGGGACCCTACGAGCAGTACTTC. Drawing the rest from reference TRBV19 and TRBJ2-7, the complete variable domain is DGGITQSPKYLFRKEGQNVTLSCEQNLNHDAMYWYRQDPGQGLRLIYYSQIVNDFQKGDIAEGYSVSREKKESFPLTVTSAQKNPTAFYLCASSMRGGPYEQYFGPGTRLTVT.

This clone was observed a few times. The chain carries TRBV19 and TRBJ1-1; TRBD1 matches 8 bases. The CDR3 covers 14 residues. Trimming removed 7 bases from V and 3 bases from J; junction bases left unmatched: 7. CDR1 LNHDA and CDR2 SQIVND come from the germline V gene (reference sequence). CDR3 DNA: TGTGCCAGTACCCGGACAGGGTCGTACACTGAAGCTTTCTTT. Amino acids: CASTRTGSYTEAFF.

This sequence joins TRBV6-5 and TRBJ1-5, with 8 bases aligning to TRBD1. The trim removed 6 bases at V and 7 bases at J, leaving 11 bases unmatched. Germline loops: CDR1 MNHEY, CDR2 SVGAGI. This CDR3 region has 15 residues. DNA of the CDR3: TGTGCCAGCAGCTCTGGACAGGGCCTGGAGCAGCCCCAGCATTTT. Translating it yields CASSSGQGLEQPQHF.